This TCR beta chain was sequenced in a study of blood T cell repertoires in COVID-19. V was trimmed by 3 bases and J by 4 bases, leaving 7 bases between them. CDR1 is DFQATT and CDR2 is SNEGSKA in the germline V gene (reference sequence). This CDR3 comprises 12 residues. This table comes from immunoSEQ multiplex PCR, and its TCRdb copy is limited to in-frame clones, with some not included. The table records some 460,000 clones, 87% of them present only once. This TCR was sampled from a woman younger than 35 who had recovered from COVID-19. The sample was PBMCs or T cells enriched from blood (not recorded which). The chain carries TRBV20-1 and TRBJ2-1; D is unclear. DNA for the CDR3: TGCAGTGCTAGTTCGGGTTACAATGAGCAGTTCTTC. It specifies CSASSGYNEQFF.